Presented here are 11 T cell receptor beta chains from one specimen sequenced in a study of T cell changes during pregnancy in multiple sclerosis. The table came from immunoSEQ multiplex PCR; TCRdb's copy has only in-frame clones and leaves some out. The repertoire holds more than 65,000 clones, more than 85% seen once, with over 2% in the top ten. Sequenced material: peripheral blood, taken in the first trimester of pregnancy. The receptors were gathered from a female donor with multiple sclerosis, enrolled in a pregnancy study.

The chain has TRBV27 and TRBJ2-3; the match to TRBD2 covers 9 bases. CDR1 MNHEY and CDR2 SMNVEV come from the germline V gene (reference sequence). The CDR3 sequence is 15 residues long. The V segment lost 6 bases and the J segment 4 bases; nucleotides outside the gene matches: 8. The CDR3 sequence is CASRGLALGPDTQYF. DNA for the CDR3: TGTGCCAGCAGGGGACTAGCTCTGGGTCCAGATACGCAGTATTTT.

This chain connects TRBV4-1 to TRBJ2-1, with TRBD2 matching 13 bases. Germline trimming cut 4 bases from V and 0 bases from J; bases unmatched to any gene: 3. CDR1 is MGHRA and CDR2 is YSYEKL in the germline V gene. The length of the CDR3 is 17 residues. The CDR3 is CASSLRTSGSSYNEQFF. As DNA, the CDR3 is TGCGCCAGCAGCCTCCGGACTAGCGGGAGCTCCTACAATGAGCAGTTCTTC.

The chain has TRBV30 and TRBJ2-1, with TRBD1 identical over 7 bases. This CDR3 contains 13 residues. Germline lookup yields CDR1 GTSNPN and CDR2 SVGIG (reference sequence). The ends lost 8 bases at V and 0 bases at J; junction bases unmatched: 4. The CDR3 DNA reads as TGTGCCCGCCGGGACAGCTCCTACAATGAGCAGTTCTTC. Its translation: CARRDSSYNEQFF.

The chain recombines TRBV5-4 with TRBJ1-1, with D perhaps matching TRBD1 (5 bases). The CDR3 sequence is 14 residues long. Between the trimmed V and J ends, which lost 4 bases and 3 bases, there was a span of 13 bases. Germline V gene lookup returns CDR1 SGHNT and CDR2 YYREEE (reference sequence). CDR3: CASSTRDLDTEAFF. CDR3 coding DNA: TGTGCCAGCAGCACCAGGGATTTGGACACTGAAGCTTTCTTT.

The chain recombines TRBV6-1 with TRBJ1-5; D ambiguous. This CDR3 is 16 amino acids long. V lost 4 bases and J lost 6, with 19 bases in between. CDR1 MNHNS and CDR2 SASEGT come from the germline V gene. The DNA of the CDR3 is TGTGCCAGCAGTGTAGCGGTAGCGACCCGCGCTCAGCCCCAGCATTTT. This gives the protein CASSVAVATRAQPQHF.

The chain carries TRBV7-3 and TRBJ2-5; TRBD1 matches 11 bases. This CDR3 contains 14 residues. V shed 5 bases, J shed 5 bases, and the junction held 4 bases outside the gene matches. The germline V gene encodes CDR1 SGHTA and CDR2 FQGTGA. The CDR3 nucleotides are TGTGCCAGCAGCGGGGACAGGGGGATCGAGACCCAGTACTTC. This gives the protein CASSGDRGIETQYF.

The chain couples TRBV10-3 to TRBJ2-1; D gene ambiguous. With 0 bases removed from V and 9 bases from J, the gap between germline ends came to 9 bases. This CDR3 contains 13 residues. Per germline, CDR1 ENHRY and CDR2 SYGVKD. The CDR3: CAISESSLTEQFF. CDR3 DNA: TGTGCCATCAGTGAGTCGAGTCTAACTGAGCAGTTCTTC.

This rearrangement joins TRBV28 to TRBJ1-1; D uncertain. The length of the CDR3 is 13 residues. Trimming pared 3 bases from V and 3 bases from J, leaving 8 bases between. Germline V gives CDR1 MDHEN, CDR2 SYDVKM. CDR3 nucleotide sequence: TGTGCCAGCAGTTTCCGTACAGACACTGAAGCTTTCTTT. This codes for CASSFRTDTEAFF.

The CDR3 DNA reads as TGCGCCAGCAGCCCCTTAGCGGGGGGGCTATACAATGAGCAGTTCTTC. Its translation is CASSPLAGGLYNEQFF. The chain is built from TRBV4-3 and TRBJ2-1, with 11 bases fitting TRBD2. This CDR3 contains 16 residues. CDR1 is LGHNA, CDR2 YSLEER, per germline. Trimming removed 4 bases from V and 4 bases from J; junction bases left unmatched: 6.

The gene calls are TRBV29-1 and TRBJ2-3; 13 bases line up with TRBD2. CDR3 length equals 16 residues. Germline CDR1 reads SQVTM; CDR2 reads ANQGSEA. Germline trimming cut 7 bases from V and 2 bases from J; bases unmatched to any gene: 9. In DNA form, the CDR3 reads TGCAGCGGCGACGCGGGGACTAGCGGGAACACAGATACGCAGTATTTT. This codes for CSGDAGTSGNTDTQYF.

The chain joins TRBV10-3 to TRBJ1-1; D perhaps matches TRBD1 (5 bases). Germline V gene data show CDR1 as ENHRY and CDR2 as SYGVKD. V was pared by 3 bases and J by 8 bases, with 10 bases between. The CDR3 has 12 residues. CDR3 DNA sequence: TGTGCCATCAGTGATCACGGGGGGGAAGCTTTCTTT. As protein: CAISDHGGEAFF.